This record looks at one T cell receptor (beta chain) sequence and its context. Its target is not known. The entry originates in a study of T cell responses to AZD1222 COVID-19 vaccine. Study outcomes and limitations: Donors were largely white British and mainly female; clonal diversity was possibly underestimated.

The method was immunoSEQ multiplex PCR; TCRdb's version includes in-frame clones alone and lacks a portion of them. The sample has some 150,000 clones, roughly 89% seen once; the top ten hold around 1.6%. The CDR3 is 15 residues long. The V gene's germline CDR1 is MGHDK and CDR2 SYGVNS. Between the trimmed V and J ends, which lost 6 bases and 0 bases, there was a span of 14 bases. The chain uses TRBV25-1 and TRBJ2-5, with D possibly TRBD1 on 5 matching bases. The origin of this receptor is an adult in good health. Here the sequenced sample was peripheral blood, taken on day 0 of AZD1222 vaccination. DNA of the CDR3: TGTGCCAGCAGCAGGACAACTCAGTACCAAGAGACCCAGTACTTC. This sequence encodes CASSRTTQYQETQYF. Full variable domain (remainder filled in from reference TRBV25-1 and TRBJ2-5): EADIYQTPRYLVIGTGKKITLECSQTMGHDKMYWYQQDPGMELHLIHYSYGVNSTEKGDLSSESTVSRIRTEHFPLTLESARPSHTSQYLCASSRTTQYQETQYFGPGTRLLVL.